Shown below are 15 T cell receptor beta chains from a single sample sequenced in a study of post-analysis software for immune sequencing data. Regarding the study as a whole: Higher frequency in patients than in controls was seen for 5 or 6 TRBV segments, with TRBV5-6, TRBV5-1 and TRBV20-1 among them.

Every TCR beta cDNA library bore unique molecular identifiers. From the PCR reads, TCRdb called clonotypes with MiXCR, one entry per CDR3 protein. Of approximately 730,000 distinct CDR3 sequences in the sample, around 45% were seen once. Antigens for these TCRs are unknown. Input material: blood. The receptors stem from a girl under 18 with multiple sclerosis.

This clonotype turned up a few times. This chain uses TRBV11-3 with TRBJ2-7; D unresolved. The germline V and J ends were trimmed by 5 bases and 0 bases, with 8 bases remaining between them. This CDR3 region has 13 residues. From germline, CDR1 is SGHNT and CDR2 YENEEA. DNA of the CDR3: TGTGCCAGCAGCGACACGCTCTCCTACGAGCAGTACTTC. This gives the protein CASSDTLSYEQYF. Together with reference TRBV11-3 and TRBJ2-7, the CDR3 gives the full variable domain: EAGVVQSPRYKIIEKKQPVAFWCNPISGHNTLYWYLQNLGQGPELLIRYENEEAVDDSQLPKDRFSAERLKGVDSTLKIQPAELGDSAVYLCASSDTLSYEQYFGPGTRLTVT.

CDR3: CASSSTPTGVVSDTQYF. The CDR3 DNA reads TGCGCCAGCAGCTCGACACCGACAGGGGTTGTTTCAGATACGCAGTATTTT. The J gene is TRBJ2-3, the V gene TRBV5-1; 8 bases are shared with TRBD1. Losses at the gene ends were 3 bases for V and 4 bases for J; bases not matched to a gene: 13. Germline V gene data show CDR1 as SGHRS and CDR2 as YFSETQ. The CDR3 totals 17 residues.

This sequence joins TRBV20-1 and TRBJ1-1, with D perhaps matching TRBD1 (5 bases). The germline V and J ends were trimmed by 8 bases and 4 bases, with 8 bases remaining between them. This CDR3 has 10 residues. Germline values: CDR1 DFQATT, CDR2 SNEGSKA (reference sequence). CDR3 amino acids: CSTGGTEAFF. CDR3 coding DNA: TGCAGTACTGGGGGCACTGAAGCTTTCTTT.

Only a few counts were recorded for this clonotype. V gene TRBV12-3 or TRBV12-4 combines with J gene TRBJ1-2, with TRBD1 identical over 10 bases. The CDR3 is 14 amino acids. V trimming: 6 bases; J trimming: 8 bases; junction bases outside the gene matches: 9. In DNA, the CDR3 is TGTGCCAGCAGACCTGACAGGGGGCGCGAAGGCTACACCTTC. Translated: CASRPDRGREGYTF.

This sequence joins TRBV7-2 and TRBJ2-7; 8 bases align to TRBD2. The CDR3 totals 15 residues. The trim removed 3 bases at V and 4 bases at J, leaving 8 bases unmatched. CDR1 and CDR2 from the germline V gene are SGHTA and FQGNSA. In DNA form, the CDR3 reads TGTGCCAGCAGCTTTTCACTAGCGGAATTGTACGAGCAGTACTTC. Translation: CASSFSLAELYEQYF.

The genes are TRBV15 and TRBJ2-5; 7 bases line up with TRBD2. The CDR3 is 19 residues long. Germline CDR1 reads LNHNV; CDR2 reads YYDKDF (reference sequence). The trim removed 0 bases at V and 1 base at J, leaving 14 bases unmatched. The CDR3 spells CATSRDARPPSGSQETQYF. CDR3 nucleotides: TGTGCCACCAGCAGAGATGCCCGACCCCCTAGCGGATCCCAAGAGACCCAGTACTTC.

This chain links TRBV7-2 with TRBJ1-2; D is uncertain. The CDR3 length is 14 residues. Between the trimmed V and J ends, which lost 5 bases and 7 bases, there was a span of 17 bases. CDR1 and CDR2 (germline): SGHTA, FQGNSA. Here the CDR3 reads CASSHRALRSGYTF. The CDR3 DNA is TGTGCCAGCAGCCACCGGGCCCTTCGGAGTGGCTACACCTTC.

A few counts support this clonotype. This sequence joins TRBV6-5 and TRBJ2-7; TRBD1 matches at 7 bases. Per the germline V gene, CDR1 is MNHEY and CDR2 is SVGAGI. The V and J ends lost 2 bases and 2 bases, in that order; junction bases with no gene match: 3. The CDR3 runs 14 residues. CDR3 in DNA: TGTGCCAGCAGTTACATGAGGGGGCCCTACGAGCAGTACTTC. Amino acids: CASSYMRGPYEQYF.

This chain uses TRBV25-1 with TRBJ1-2; 11 bases match TRBD1. Germline-derived CDR1 and CDR2 are MGHDK and SYGVNS. The CDR3 length is 15 residues. Trimming at V came to 3 bases and at J to 3 bases, leaving 3 bases not matched to a gene. CDR3 amino acids: CASSDGTGGHYGYTF. CDR3 nucleotides: TGTGCCAGCAGTGACGGGACAGGGGGGCACTATGGCTACACCTTC.

Turning to this clonotype: One end of the junction is discordant with germline, which a read error may explain. The rearrangement uses TRBV5-5 and TRBJ2-5; D is possibly TRBD1 or TRBD2 (6 bases each). Near its end, the DNA agrees better with TRBJ2-7, so the J call may be wrong. Germline V gene sequence: CDR1 SGHKS, CDR2 YYEKEE (reference sequence). The CDR3 loop spans 15 amino acids. The CDR3 protein is CTSSLGGGTTYEQYF. As DNA, the CDR3 is TGTACCAGCAGCTTGGGGGGCGGGACGACCTACGAGCAGTACTTC.

This clonotype was detected only a few times. The chain combines TRBV4-2 with TRBJ2-1, with TRBD1 as a possible D gene (6 bases). Looked up from germline, CDR1 is LGHNA and CDR2 is YNFKEQ. There are 16 residues in the CDR3. The V and J ends lost 0 bases and 1 base respectively, with 10 bases between them. CDR3 amino acids: CASSQDMQGSYNEQFF. DNA of the CDR3: TGTGCCAGCAGCCAAGATATGCAGGGGTCCTACAATGAGCAGTTCTTC.

This clonotype was found a few times. The CDR3, as DNA: TGTGCCAGCAGCCCCCCCCGACTAGCGGGACAAGAGACCCAGTACTTC. The encoded protein is CASSPPRLAGQETQYF. V and J are TRBV7-2 and TRBJ2-5; 11 bases align to TRBD2. Germline V gene sequence: CDR1 SGHTA, CDR2 FQGNSA. V lost 5 bases and J lost 2; bases outside the gene matches: 7. This CDR3 has 16 amino acids.

This clonotype showed up just a few times. V gene TRBV12-3 or TRBV12-4 combines with J gene TRBJ2-1; D possibly uses TRBD1 or TRBD2 (5 bases each). The V and J ends lost 6 bases and 10 bases respectively, with 19 bases between them. The CDR3 is 14 amino acids. In DNA form, the CDR3 reads TGTGCCAGCAGACACCCGGGACCACCTGCGGAGCAGTTCTTC. Amino acids: CASRHPGPPAEQFF.

This clonotype has only a few counts. The chain joins TRBV9 to TRBJ2-1, with TRBD2 matching 9 bases. The CDR3 contains 17 residues. CDR1 is SGDLS and CDR2 is YYNGEE in the germline V gene. J gave up 5 bases and V 0 bases, and 9 bases lay outside the gene matches. This CDR3 reads CASSVGPAGGLNNEQFF. As DNA, the CDR3 is TGTGCCAGCAGCGTAGGGCCCGCGGGAGGGCTTAACAATGAGCAGTTCTTC.

The V call is TRBV12-3 or TRBV12-4, the J call TRBJ2-2; maybe TRBD2 (6 bases). V lost 5 bases and J lost 6, with 19 bases in between. The CDR3 contains 16 residues. CDR3 in DNA: TGTGCCAGCAGTCATCATAGCGGCAAATCCCCCGGGGAGCTGTTTTTT. It specifies CASSHHSGKSPGELFF.